This TCR beta chain was profiled in a study of memory CD4+ T cells and cytomegalovirus serostatus. The sort gate was single viable CD3+CD4+CD8-CD45RO+ cells for memory CD4+ T cells. Profiled with immunoSEQ multiplex PCR; TCRdb holds only in-frame clones, not every one. The top ten clones hold 0.4% of a sample with about 56,000 clones, roughly 80% of them seen once. The V and J ends lost 3 bases and 8 bases respectively, with 8 bases between them. The V gene's germline CDR1 is SGHVS and CDR2 FNYEAQ. This CDR3 contains 12 residues. What was sequenced was memory CD4+ T cells from blood. This chain uses TRBV7-6 with TRBJ2-1; D gene unclear. The sequence derives from an adult in good health and CMV-seronegative. CDR3 sequence reads: CASSFNGYEQFF. In DNA form, the CDR3 reads TGTGCCAGCAGCTTTAATGGGTATGAGCAGTTCTTC.